The source of this TCR beta chain is a study of cytomegalovirus exposure and HLA in healthy donors (TCRdb year 2017). Study-level background: According to an earlier analysis of 587 of the donors, about 179 million T cells yielded 117 million unique TCR beta sequences and approximately 300 Gb of sequence data. The number of donors typed differed by locus, with roughly 620-630 for A, B, C, DRB1 and DQB1, 522 for DQA1, 606 for DPA1, and about 450 for DPB1. A later genetic analysis used genome-wide SNP genotypes for about 55% of the 666 donors, treating that subset as a discovery cohort. All discovery cohort repertoires had been generated using a single sequencing platform. Donor age, sex, ethnicity and CMV serostatus were collected together with the repertoire data. The study used immunosequencing to profile the T cell repertoires of more than 650 subjects and linked those repertoires to cytomegalovirus serostatus. The genetic ancestry cluster associated with self-reported Caucasian donors included roughly four fifths of the approximately 430 genotyped donors. An earlier analysis of 587 of the donors applied high-throughput TCR beta sequencing to assess whether each TCR beta V gene segment acted as functional or pseudogenic. An early release that covered around 590 HLA-typed donors contained approximately 300 gigabases of sequencing data and tens of millions of unique TCR sequences. Both class I and class II loci were covered by HLA typing, at four-digit resolution. The study combined high-throughput TCR immunosequencing, statistical association of individual TCRs with disease status, and machine learning to predict cytomegalovirus infection status. Several DR-DQ haplotypes were handled as single units for association and clustering, since linkage in the cohort was strong. The study aimed to test whether cataloging public T cell receptors could reveal signatures of past pathogen exposure. A later analysis re-examined previously published TCR beta repertoires from over 500 donors and added high-resolution HLA genotyping to investigate patterns of TCR occurrence. In addition to the first cohort of several hundred subjects, a separate validation cohort of approximately 120 different subjects was used. On average, roughly 250,000 unique TCR beta nucleotide sequences were sequenced per donor among a few hundred genotyped donors of the cohort, with roughly 18% of those sequences being non-productive. The later analysis used no new phenotypic data to find candidate immune exposures, relying instead on TCR beta sequences and their occurrence across donors.

What the research found in general, with its limitations: The cohort was sequenced for TCR beta chains only, and without alpha or paired-chain data the features that could be detected were limited. In a later analysis, 15,000 to 20,000 TCR beta sequences were associated with specific HLA alleles at a false discovery rate of 0.05. In a later analysis, several top co-occurrence clusters were reported to appear linked to parvovirus B19, influenza, CMV and Epstein-Barr virus. CMV serostatus was the only immune exposure information available for the cohort. The sequencing pipeline was judged likely to have produced a cluster of highly shared sequence variants as a technical artifact. The study gave a list of 150 to 200 TCR beta chains associated with cytomegalovirus. According to a later analysis, TCR association rates differed among HLA loci, with DRB1 alleles showing the most associated TCRs and HLA-C alleles showing the fewest. Three of the identified cytomegalovirus-associated TCR beta chains were confirmed in vitro to be specific for cytomegalovirus antigens. A further reported finding was that TCR beta sequences accurately predicted the HLA-A and HLA-B alleles for most subjects in the first cohort. The authors suggested that the approach could potentially be generalized to other disease states and immunological phenotypes. In an earlier analysis of about 550 of the donors, most TCR beta V segments were observed in productive rearrangements about 90% or about 30% of the time, broadly matching IMGT annotations. When HLA alleles, especially DR and DQ, strongly co-occurred, attributing TCR associations to individual alleles was difficult. V-gene and J-gene trimming of TCR beta chains was associated with a missense DCLRE1C variant in a later genetic analysis, and the association was replicated in an independent cohort. Because some donors lacked HLA typing at each locus, the association tests relied only on the typed subset. Because counts were too low, about 18 rarely observed V segments, including chromosome 9 orphons, were excluded from the earlier analysis of 587 of the donors. In both the original and validation cohorts, the classifier was reported to diagnose cytomegalovirus status with high specificity and sensitivity. Most TCR sequences were seen in very few donors, while some public TCRs were found in many individuals. In a later analysis, HLA-associated TCR beta chains showed more clonal expansion and lower generation probabilities than non-associated chains that were equally common. Correlated functional status among segregating V segments might reflect linkage disequilibrium, but an unknown experimental factor could not be ruled out. According to a later genetic analysis, donors in an Asian-associated ancestry cluster had fewer N-insertions in productive TCRs than the roughly 700-donor mean. In a later analysis, most CMV-associated TCR beta chains were found to appear HLA-restricted, with HLA associations seemingly driven largely by CMV exposure. Roughly uniform sequencing depth across donors was assumed in presence/absence analyses, although this assumption may not hold.

Receptors were amplified or captured by the immunoSEQ multiplex PCR assay. The multiplex PCR relied on a mix of 60 forward primers for TCR Vbeta segments and 13 reverse primers for TCR Jbeta segments. The CDR3 region of rearranged TCR beta genes was amplified from genomic DNA by a multiplex PCR assay. The amplified TCR beta libraries were sequenced on the Illumina HiSeq System as 87-base-pair reads. As for the original processing: A later analysis tallied roughly 76 million unique TCR beta chains across the 610 or so repertoires, and approximately 12 million of those chains were shared by two or more donors. A nearest-neighbor algorithm error-corrected the raw reads and collapsed the reads into unique sequences, merging closely related sequences to remove PCR and sequencing errors. CDR3 sequences were aligned to IMGT reference sequences to assign V, D and J gene segments. For a sequence to be retained, a match of at least six nucleotides was required to both a V gene segment and a J gene segment. A rearrangement was called productive if the CDR3 had no stop codons and remained in frame with V and J, and every other rearrangement was called non-productive. CDR3 was defined according to IMGT convention as the region running from the second conserved V-encoded cysteine to the conserved J-encoded phenylalanine. The earlier analysis of 587 of the donors excluded sequences that lacked an unambiguous match to a single V gene segment. In an earlier analysis of a few hundred of the donors, V segments were called functional above 56.7% productive rearrangements and were called segregating when the between-donor standard deviation exceeded 5%. A statistical classification framework was built for diagnosing cytomegalovirus status from the catalog of TCR beta chain sequences. V and J gene assignment, in a later analysis, came from comparing TCR nucleotide sequences with IMGT/GENE-DB human TR gene sequences. The TCRdist pipeline was used in a later analysis to assign CDR3 sequences and most-parsimonious VDJ recombination scenarios. In a later analysis, each TCR beta chain was defined by its CDR3 amino acid sequence together with its V-gene family, and reads lacking a unique V-gene family were excluded. In a later analysis, a few hundred highly shared, low-generation-probability nucleotide sequences were removed to address suspected cross-contamination and a sequencing artifact. A later analysis calculated a clonal expansion index for each public chain from normalized within-repertoire ranks of inferred template counts. Generation probabilities in a later analysis came from a VDJ recombination model fitted to out-of-frame rearrangements, and those results were checked against IGoR. Hypergeometric tests were used in a later analysis to score TCR-TCR, TCR-HLA and TCR-CMV co-occurrence, with a repertoire-size bias correction applied to the TCR pairs. A later analysis estimated false discovery rates by permuting HLA or CMV assignments 20 times. In a later analysis, co-occurring TCRs were grouped using DBSCAN, with TCRdist sequence similarity added in when clustering inside HLA-allele-positive subsets. Co-occurrence clustering excluded repertoires with fewer than 30,000 or more than 120,000 public chains, plus five with anomalous nucleotide sharing. Entries here come from immuneACCESS through TCRdb and include only in-frame sequences with V and J called. Some clones fail to appear in such tables; in the studies checked, an unresolved V gene covers under half of the shortfall, and the cause of the remainder is unknown. V and J calls plus clone size are reproduced from that table; the DNA served to infer D and trimming. The sample's table lists a count of roughly 150,000 clones. The ten largest make up around 1.5% of the sample.

On this clone: Its binding antigen is unknown.

In total, around 600 healthy bone marrow donors made up the cohort. At the time of sampling, all cohort members were nominally healthy, though unrecorded immune exposures were likely present. The donor tested CMV seronegative and was one of the 352 seronegative cohort members. A peripheral blood sample was provided by each donor, and peripheral blood mononuclear cells were used for TCR beta sequencing. Genomic DNA was extracted from the blood cell samples with the Qiagen DNeasy Blood Extraction Kit. This sequence was found in a woman aged 45-59 years in good health and CMV-seronegative. The sequenced sample was PBMCs.

The DNA is TGTGCCAGCAGTCTACGCCGGGACTATTCCACAGATACGCAGTATTTT. It translates as CASSLRRDYSTDTQYF. This sequence uses TRBV27 and TRBJ2-3; 7 junctional bases match TRBD2. Unmatched junction bases come to 10, with V trimmed by 5 bases and J by 2 bases. Sequences MNHEY (CDR1) and SMNVEV (CDR2) are obtained from the germline V gene (reference sequence). The CDR3 numbers 16 residues from cysteine through phenylalanine. Only CDR3 DNA is held: 48 bases, read in frame from base 1.